This section outlines one T cell receptor beta chain sequence together with its context. The data originate from a study of CD8+ T cells in alopecia areata. It was cDNA, reverse transcribed from extracted RNA, that served as the sequencing template. Produced via immunoSEQ multiplex PCR; TCRdb's table is partial and in-frame only. The repertoire consists of just over 150,000 clones, with 50% to 65% occurring once and the leading ten covering roughly 19%. V lost 2 bases to trimming and J lost 2 bases; unmatched junction nucleotides: 5. The CDR3 is 15 residues long. Germline CDR1 reads SGHTA; CDR2 reads FQGNSA.

The origin of this receptor is a human donor with alopecia areata. The sequencing here drew on CD8+ T cells sorted from blood, taken at week 0. V usage is TRBV7-2 and J usage is TRBJ1-2, with 7 bases fitting TRBD1. CDR3 DNA sequence: TGTGCCAGCAGCTTAACAGGGGCGGAGAACTATGGCTACACCTTC. This codes for CASSLTGAENYGYTF.